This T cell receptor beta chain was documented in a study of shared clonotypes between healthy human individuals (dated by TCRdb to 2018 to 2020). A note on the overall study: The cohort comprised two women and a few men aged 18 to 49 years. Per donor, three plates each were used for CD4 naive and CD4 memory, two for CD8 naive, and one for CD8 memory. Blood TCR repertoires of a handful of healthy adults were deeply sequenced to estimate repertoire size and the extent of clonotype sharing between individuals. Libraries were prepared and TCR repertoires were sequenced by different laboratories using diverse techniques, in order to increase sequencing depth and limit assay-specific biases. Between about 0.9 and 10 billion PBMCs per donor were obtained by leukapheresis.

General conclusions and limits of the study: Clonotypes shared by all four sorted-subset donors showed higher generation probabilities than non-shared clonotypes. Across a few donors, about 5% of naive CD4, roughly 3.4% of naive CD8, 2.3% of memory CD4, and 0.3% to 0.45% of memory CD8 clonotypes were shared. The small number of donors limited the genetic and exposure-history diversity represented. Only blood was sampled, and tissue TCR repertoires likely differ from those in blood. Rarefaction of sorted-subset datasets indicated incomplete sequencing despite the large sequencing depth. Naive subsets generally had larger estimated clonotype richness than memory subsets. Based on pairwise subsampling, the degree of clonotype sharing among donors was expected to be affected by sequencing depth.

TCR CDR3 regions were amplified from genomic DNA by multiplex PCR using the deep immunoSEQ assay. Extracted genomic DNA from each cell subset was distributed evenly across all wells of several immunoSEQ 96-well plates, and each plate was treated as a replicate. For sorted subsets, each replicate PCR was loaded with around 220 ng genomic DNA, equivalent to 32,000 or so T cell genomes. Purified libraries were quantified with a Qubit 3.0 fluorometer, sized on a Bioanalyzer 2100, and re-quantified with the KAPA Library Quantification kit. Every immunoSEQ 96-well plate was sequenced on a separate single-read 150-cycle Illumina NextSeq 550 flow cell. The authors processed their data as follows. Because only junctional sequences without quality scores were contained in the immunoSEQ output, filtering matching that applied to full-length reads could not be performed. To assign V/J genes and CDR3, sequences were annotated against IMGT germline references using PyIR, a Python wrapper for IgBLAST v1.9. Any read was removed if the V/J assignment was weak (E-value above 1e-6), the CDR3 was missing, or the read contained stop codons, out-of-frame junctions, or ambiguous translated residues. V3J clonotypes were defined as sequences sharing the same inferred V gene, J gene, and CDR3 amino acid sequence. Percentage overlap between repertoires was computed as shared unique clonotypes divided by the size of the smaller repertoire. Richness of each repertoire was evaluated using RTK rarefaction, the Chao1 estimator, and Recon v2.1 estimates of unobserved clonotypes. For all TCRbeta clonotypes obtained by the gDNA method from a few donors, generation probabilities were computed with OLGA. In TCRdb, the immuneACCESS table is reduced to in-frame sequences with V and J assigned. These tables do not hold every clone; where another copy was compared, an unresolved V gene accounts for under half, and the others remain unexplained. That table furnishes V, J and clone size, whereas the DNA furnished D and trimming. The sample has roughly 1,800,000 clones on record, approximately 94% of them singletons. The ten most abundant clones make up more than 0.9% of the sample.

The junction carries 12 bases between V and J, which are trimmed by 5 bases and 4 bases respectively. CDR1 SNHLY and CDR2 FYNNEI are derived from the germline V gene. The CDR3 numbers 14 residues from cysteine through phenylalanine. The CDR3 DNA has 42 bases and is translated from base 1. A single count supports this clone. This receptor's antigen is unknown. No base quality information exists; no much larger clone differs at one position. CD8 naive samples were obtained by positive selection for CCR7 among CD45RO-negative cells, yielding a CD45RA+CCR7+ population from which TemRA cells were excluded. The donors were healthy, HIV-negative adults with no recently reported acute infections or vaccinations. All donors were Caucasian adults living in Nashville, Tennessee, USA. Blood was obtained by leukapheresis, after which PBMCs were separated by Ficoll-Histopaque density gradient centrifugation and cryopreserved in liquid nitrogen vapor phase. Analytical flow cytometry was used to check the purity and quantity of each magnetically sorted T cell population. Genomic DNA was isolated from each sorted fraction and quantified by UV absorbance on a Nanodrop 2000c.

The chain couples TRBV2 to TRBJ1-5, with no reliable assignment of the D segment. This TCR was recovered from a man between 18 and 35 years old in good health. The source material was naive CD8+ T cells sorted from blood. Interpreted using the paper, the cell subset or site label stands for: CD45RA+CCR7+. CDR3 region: CASSSDAGNQPQHF. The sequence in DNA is TGTGCCAGCAGTTCTGACGCGGGGAATCAGCCCCAGCATTTT.